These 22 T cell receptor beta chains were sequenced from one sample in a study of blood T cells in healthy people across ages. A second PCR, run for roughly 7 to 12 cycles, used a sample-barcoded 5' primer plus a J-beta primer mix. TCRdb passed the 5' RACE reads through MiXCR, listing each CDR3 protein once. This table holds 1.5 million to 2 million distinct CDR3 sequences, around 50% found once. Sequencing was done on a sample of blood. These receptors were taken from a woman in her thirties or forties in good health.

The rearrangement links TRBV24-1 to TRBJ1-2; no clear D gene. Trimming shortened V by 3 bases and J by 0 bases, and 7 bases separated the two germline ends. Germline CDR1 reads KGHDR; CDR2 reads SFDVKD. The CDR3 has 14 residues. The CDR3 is CATSDKLTNYGYTF. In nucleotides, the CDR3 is TGTGCCACCAGTGATAAGTTGACTAACTATGGCTACACCTTC.

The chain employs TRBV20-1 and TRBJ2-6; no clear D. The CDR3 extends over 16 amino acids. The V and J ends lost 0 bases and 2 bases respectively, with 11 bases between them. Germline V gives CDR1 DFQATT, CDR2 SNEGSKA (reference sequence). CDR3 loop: CSARDPLEAGANVLTF. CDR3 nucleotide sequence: TGCAGTGCTAGAGATCCTCTTGAGGCTGGGGCCAACGTCCTGACTTTC.

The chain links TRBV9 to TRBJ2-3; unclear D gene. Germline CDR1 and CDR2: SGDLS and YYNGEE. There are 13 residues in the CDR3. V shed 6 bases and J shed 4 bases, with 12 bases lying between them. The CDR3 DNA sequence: TGTGCCAGCAAGGATCCCTACTCAGATACGCAGTATTTT. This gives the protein CASKDPYSDTQYF. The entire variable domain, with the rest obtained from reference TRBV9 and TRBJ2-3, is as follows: DSGVTQTPKHLITATGQRVTLRCSPRSGDLSVYWYQQSLDQGLQFLIQYYNGEERAKGNILERFSAQQFPDLHSELNLSSLELGDSALYFCASKDPYSDTQYFGPGTRLTVL.

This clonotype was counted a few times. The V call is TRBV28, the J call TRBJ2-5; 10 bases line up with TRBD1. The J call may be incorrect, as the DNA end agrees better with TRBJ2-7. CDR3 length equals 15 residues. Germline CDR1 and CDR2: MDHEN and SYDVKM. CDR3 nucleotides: TGTGCCAGCAGTACGTCCCGGGACAGGGGCTACGAGCAGTACTTC. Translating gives CASSTSRDRGYEQYF.

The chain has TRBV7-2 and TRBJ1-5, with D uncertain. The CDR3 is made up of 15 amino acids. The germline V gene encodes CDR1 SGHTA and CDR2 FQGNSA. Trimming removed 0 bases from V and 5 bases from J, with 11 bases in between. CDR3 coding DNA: TGTGCCAGCAGCTTAGCGGGGAGGCATGATCAGCCCCAGCATTTT. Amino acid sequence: CASSLAGRHDQPQHF.

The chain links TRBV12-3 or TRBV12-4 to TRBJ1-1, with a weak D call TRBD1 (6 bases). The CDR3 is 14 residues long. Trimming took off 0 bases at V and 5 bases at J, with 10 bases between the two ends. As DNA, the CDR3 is TGTGCCAGCAGTTTAGCTGGGACACTGACTGAAGCTTTCTTT. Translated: CASSLAGTLTEAFF.

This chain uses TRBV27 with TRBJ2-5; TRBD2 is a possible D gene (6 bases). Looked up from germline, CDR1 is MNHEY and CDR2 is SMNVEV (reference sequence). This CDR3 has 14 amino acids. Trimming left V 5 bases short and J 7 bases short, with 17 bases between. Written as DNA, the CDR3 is TGTGCCAGCAGTAAGCGGGTCCCGCGAGGGACCCAGTACTTC. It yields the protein CASSKRVPRGTQYF.

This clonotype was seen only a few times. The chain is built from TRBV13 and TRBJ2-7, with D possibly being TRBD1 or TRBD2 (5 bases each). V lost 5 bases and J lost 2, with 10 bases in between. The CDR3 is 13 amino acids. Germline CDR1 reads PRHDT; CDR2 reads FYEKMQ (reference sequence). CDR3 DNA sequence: TGTGCCAGCAGCGCCCCGGGACCCTACGAGCAGTACTTC. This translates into CASSAPGPYEQYF.

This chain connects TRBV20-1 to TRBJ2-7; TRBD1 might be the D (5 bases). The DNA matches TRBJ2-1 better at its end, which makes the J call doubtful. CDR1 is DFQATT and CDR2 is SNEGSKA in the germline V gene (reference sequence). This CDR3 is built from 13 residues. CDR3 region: CSARGRGGNEQFF. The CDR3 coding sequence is TGCAGTGCTAGAGGAAGGGGTGGCAATGAGCAGTTCTTC.

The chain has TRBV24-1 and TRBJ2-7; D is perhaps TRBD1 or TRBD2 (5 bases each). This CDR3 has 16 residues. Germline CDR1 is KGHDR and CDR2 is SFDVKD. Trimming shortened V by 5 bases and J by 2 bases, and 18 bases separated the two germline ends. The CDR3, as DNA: TGTGCCACCAGTGCAACCTCCGGGACGGAAGCCTACGAGCAGTACTTC. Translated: CATSATSGTEAYEQYF.

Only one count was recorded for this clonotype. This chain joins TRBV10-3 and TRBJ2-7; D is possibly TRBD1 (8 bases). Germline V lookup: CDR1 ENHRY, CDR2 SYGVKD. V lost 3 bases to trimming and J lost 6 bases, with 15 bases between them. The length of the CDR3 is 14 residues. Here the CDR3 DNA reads TGTGCCATCAGTGAAGCAGGGGGCGGGGGCGAGCAGTACTTC. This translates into CAISEAGGGGEQYF.

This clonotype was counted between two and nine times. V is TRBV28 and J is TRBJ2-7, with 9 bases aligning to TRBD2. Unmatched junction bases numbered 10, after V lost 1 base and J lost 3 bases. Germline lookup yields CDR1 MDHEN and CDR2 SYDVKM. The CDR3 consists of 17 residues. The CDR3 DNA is TGTGCCAGCAGTTTATCCAGATTAGCGGGGGCACTCTACGAGCAGTACTTC. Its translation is CASSLSRLAGALYEQYF.

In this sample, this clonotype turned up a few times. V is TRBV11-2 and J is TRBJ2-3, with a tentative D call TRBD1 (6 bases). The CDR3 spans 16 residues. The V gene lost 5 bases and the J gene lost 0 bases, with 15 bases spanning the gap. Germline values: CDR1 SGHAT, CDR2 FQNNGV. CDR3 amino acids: CASSLFRTASTDTQYF. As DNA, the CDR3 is TGTGCCAGCAGCCTTTTCCGGACAGCTAGCACAGATACGCAGTATTTT.

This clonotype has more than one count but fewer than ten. CDR3 coding DNA: TGTGCCAGCGCCCAGTTTTTGGGGGGAGTCTACGAGCAGTACTTC. The encoded protein is CASAQFLGGVYEQYF. This chain links TRBV5-5 with TRBJ2-5, with a tentative D call TRBD2 (6 bases). The DNA end lines up better with TRBJ2-7; the J call may be wrong. Germline V gene lookup returns CDR1 SGHKS and CDR2 YYEKEE (reference sequence). The length of the CDR3 is 15 residues.

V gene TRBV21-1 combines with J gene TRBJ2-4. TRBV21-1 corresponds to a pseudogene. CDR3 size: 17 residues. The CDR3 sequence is CASSKEGEVRAKNIQYF. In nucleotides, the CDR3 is TGTGCCAGCAGCAAAGAAGGCGAAGTCAGAGCCAAAAACATTCAGTACTTC.

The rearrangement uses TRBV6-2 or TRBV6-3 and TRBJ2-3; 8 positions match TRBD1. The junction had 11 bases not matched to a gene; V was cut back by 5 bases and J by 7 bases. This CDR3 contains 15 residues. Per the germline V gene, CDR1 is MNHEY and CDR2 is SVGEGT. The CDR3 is CASSGGQGPLNTQYF. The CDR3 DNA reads TGTGCCAGCAGTGGAGGACAGGGCCCCTTGAATACGCAGTATTTT.

The CDR3 reads CASSLWAGETAGELFF. Here the CDR3 DNA reads TGTGCCAGCAGCTTATGGGCGGGGGAGACGGCCGGGGAGCTGTTTTTT. The V call is TRBV7-9, the J call TRBJ2-2; the match to TRBD2 covers 7 bases. The CDR3 has 16 amino acids. CDR1 is SEHNR and CDR2 is FQNEAQ in the germline V gene (reference sequence). V was pared by 2 bases and J by 6 bases, with 9 bases of the junction left unmatched.

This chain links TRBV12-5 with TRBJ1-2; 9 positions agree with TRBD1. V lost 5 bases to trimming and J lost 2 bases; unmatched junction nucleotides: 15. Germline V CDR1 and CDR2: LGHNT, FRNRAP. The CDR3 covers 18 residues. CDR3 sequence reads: CASGTTLLRDRENYGYTF. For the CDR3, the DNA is TGTGCTAGTGGTACGACGCTCCTTAGGGACAGGGAAAACTATGGCTACACCTTC.

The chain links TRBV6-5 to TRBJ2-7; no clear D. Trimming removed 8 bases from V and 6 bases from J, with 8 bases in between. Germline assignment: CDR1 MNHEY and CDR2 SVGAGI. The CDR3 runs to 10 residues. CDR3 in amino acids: CASGRCEQYF. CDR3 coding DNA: TGTGCCAGCGGTCGGTGCGAGCAGTACTTC.

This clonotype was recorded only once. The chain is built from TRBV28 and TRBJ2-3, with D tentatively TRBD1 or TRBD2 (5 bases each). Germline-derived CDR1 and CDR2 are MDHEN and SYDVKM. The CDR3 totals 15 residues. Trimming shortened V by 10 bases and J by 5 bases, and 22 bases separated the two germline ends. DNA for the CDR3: TGTGCCATCCAACCCTCGGGACCCGGCGAAGATACGCAGTATTTT. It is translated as CAIQPSGPGEDTQYF.

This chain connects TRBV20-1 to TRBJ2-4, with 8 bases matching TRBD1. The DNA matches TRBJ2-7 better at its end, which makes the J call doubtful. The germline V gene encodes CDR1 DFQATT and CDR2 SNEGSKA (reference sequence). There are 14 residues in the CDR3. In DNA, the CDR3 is TGCAGTGCTCGGCGACAGGGGCCTTCGGGCGAGCAGTACTTC. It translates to CSARRQGPSGEQYF.

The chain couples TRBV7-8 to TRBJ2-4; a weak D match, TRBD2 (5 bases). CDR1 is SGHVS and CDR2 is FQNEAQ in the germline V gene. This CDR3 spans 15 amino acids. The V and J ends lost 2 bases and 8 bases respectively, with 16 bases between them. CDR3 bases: TGTGCCAGCAGCTTATTAGTGAGCGGTACGGACATTCAGTACTTC. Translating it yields CASSLLVSGTDIQYF.